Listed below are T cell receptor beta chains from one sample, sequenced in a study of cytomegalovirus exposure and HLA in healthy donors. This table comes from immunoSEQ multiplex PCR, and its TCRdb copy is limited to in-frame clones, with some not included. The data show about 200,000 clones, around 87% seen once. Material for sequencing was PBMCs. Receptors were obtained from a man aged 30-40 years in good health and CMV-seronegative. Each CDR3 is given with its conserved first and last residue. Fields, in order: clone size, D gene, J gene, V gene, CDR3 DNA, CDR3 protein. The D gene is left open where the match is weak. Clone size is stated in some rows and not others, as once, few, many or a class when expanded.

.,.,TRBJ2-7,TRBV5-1,TGCGCCAGCAGCCCCCCGGACAGCCGCTACGAGCAGTACTTC,CASSPPDSRYEQYF
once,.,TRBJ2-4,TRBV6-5,TGTGCCAGCAGGGGGGGTGTGACCAAAAACAGTCAGTACTTC,CASRGGVTKNSQYF
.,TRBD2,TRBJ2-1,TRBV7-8,TGTGCCAGCAGCTTGGCTAGCGGGGACAATGAGCAGTTCTTC,CASSLASGDNEQFF
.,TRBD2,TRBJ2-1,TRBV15,TGTGCCACCGGACCGACTAGCGGAACAAGGGCGGGTAATGAGCAGTTCTTC,CATGPTSGTRAGNEQFF
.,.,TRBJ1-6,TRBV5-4,TGTGCCAGCAGCCGGGAACCCATTAGGGATTCACCCCTCCACTTT,CASSREPIRDSPLHF
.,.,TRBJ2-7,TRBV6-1,TGTGCCAGCAGTGAAGCGCCTGCGGGGGCCGAGCAGTACTTC,CASSEAPAGAEQYF
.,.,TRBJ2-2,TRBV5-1,TGCGCCAGCAGCTTGGGACAGTTTTCGCTCGGGGAGCTGTTTTTT,CASSLGQFSLGELFF
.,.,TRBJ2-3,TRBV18,TGTGCCAGCTCACCATCCGAGGACTTCACAGATACGCAGTATTTT,CASSPSEDFTDTQYF
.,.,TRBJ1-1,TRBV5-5,TGTGCCAGCAGCCGACAGCGAGGCGTCATGAACACTGAAGCTTTCTTT,CASSRQRGVMNTEAFF
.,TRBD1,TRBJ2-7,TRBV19,TGTGCCAGTATCTCCAGGGGGTTCGAGCAGTACTTC,CASISRGFEQYF
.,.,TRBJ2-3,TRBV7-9,TGTGCCAGCAGGGGGGGGCGCTTATATTCAGATACGCAGTATTTT,CASRGGRLYSDTQYF
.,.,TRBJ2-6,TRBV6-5,TGTGCCAGCAGTTACGGTGGCAGCTCTGGGGCCAACGTCCTGACTTTC,CASSYGGSSGANVLTF
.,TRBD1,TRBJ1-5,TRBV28,TGTGCCAGCAGTTTACCTCTAGGACAGGGGGCTGGTCAGCCCCAGCATTTT,CASSLPLGQGAGQPQHF
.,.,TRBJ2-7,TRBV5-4,TGTGCCAGCAGCCCCCTCGACAGTTCCTACGAGCAGTACTTC,CASSPLDSSYEQYF
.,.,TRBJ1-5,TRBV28,TGTGCCAGCGGGACACCCCGGAATGCCAATCAGCCCCAGCATTTT,CASGTPRNANQPQHF
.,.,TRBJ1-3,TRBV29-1,TGCAGCGTTGCGGGACTGAGCTCTGGAAACACCATATATTTT,CSVAGLSSGNTIYF
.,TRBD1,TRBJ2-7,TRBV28,TGTGCCAGCAGGACAGGGGGCAATCGCTACGAGCAGTACTTC,CASRTGGNRYEQYF
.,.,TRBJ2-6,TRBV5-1,TGCGCCAGCAGTCCTCCAGGGGCGGGTGGGGCCAACGTCCTGACTTTC,CASSPPGAGGANVLTF
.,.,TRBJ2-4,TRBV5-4,TGTGCCAGCAGAGAGCTAGCCAAAAACATTCAGTACTTC,CASRELAKNIQYF
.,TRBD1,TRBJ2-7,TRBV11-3,TGTGCCAGCAGCTCAGGGACAGGGTTCGACGAGCAGTACTTC,CASSSGTGFDEQYF
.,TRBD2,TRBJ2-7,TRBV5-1,TGCGCCAGCAGCTTCGGGACTACCATCTACGAGCAGTACTTC,CASSFGTTIYEQYF
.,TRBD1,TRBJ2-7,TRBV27,TGTGCCAGCATGGGGATGGGGTACAGGGGCTACGAGCAGTACTTC,CASMGMGYRGYEQYF
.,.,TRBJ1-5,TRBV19,TGTGCCAGTCACCCAACAGGGAGGGATCAGCCCCAGCATTTT,CASHPTGRDQPQHF
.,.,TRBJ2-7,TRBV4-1,TGCGCCAGCAGCGGATCAGGCCCGTACGAGCAGTACTTC,CASSGSGPYEQYF
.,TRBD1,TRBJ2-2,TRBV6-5,TGTGCCAGCAGTGCTGACAGGGGAAACACCGGGGAGCTGTTTTTT,CASSADRGNTGELFF
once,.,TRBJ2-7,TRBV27,TGTGCCAGCAGTCCTTCTGGTGCGCGGGAAAGTGAGCAGTACTTC,CASSPSGARESEQYF
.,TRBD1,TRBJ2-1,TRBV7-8,TGTGCCAGCAGACGCTCAGGGGGCGCTTACAATGAGCAGTTCTTC,CASRRSGGAYNEQFF
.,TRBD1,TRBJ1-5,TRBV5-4,TGTGCCAGCAGCTTGGCAGGGGGCAGTCAGCCCCAGCATTTT,CASSLAGGSQPQHF
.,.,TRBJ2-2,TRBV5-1,TGCGCCAGCAGCTTGGCTCAGGGCGGGATAAACACCGGGGAGCTGTTTTTT,CASSLAQGGINTGELFF
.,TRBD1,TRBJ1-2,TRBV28,TGTGCCAGCAGATGGCCGGGACAGGGAAAGAAGGATGGCTACACCTTC,CASRWPGQGKKDGYTF
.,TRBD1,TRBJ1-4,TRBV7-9,TGTGCCAGCAGCCCCGGACAGGCGATTTACGAAAAACTGTTTTTT,CASSPGQAIYEKLFF
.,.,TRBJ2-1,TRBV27,TGTGCCAGCAGTTTGAGGTGGGTGAATGAGCAGTTCTTC,CASSLRWVNEQFF
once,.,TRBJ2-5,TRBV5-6,TGTGCCAGCAGCTTGACGGGAACTGCATTTAGAAAAGAGACCCAGTACTTC,CASSLTGTAFRKETQYF
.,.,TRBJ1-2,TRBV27,TGTGCCAGCAGTTTTGCCGGGAACTTCGGGGGCTACACCTTC,CASSFAGNFGGYTF
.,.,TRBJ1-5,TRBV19,TGTGCCAGTAGTATAGATCCCACTCCGCGGCGGGGTAGCAATCAGCCCCAGCATTTT,CASSIDPTPRRGSNQPQHF
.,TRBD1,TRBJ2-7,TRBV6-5,TGTGCCAGCAGTATCGACAGGGTCCGGATCGAGCAGTACTTC,CASSIDRVRIEQYF
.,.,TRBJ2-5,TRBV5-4,TGTGCCAGCAGCGATTGGTCGGTTCCCCTGAGGGAGACCCAGTACTTC,CASSDWSVPLRETQYF
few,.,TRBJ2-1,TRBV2,TGTGCCAGCAGTGGACTTTTCCTCGGGAGAGTTGAGCAGTTCTTC,CASSGLFLGRVEQFF
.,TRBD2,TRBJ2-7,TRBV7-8,TGTGCCAGCAGCCCCCGGGCTAGCGGGGGGGCCGGGTCGGGCGAGCAGTACTTC,CASSPRASGGAGSGEQYF
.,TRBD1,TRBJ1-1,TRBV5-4,TGTGCCAGCAGCCCCCGGACAGGGAACACTGAAGCTTTCTTT,CASSPRTGNTEAFF
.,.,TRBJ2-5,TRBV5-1,TGCGCCAGCAGCTTGTTGAGGTTTGGGGCGGGGGCCCGTGAGGAGACCCAGTACTTC,CASSLLRFGAGAREETQYF
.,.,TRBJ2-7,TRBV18,TGTGCCAGCTCAGCAGGGTTGGACGAGCAGTACTTC,CASSAGLDEQYF
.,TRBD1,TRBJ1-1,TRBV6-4,TGTGCCAGCAGTGACTCGGCAGGGGGTGGCACTGAAGCTTTCTTT,CASSDSAGGGTEAFF
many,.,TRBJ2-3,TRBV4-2,TGTGCCAGCAGCCAAGATTACAGGATCACGGATACGCAGTATTTT,CASSQDYRITDTQYF
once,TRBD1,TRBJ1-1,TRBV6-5,TGTGCCAGCAGTGGGACAGGAGGGACCGAAGCTTTCTTT,CASSGTGGTEAFF
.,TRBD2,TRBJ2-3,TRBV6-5,TGTGCCAGCAGTTACTCGAGCGGGGGAACAGATACGCAGTATTTT,CASSYSSGGTDTQYF